The sample holds one count of the clone carrying this TCR beta chain. The antigen remains undetermined. Reverse transcription of about 0.45 to 1 ug RNA was performed with random hexamers. Amplification of TCR beta CDR3 spanned 54 Vbeta and 13 Jbeta via immunoSEQ multiplex PCR. TCRdb used MiXCR to reprocess the immunoSEQ multiplex PCR reads, holding one entry per CDR3 protein. The data hold a few hundred thousand distinct CDR3 sequences, with around 90% observed a single time. The sample belongs to a study of CD8 T cells in Susac syndrome. Findings of the study overall: The authors acknowledged that their TCR sequencing and HLA analysis involved a relatively small number of individuals.

The CDR3 runs 13 residues. V gave up 3 bases and J gave up 6 bases, with 11 bases separating them. Germline V CDR1 and CDR2: GTSNPN, SVGIG (reference sequence). TCR beta from blood CD8+ and CD4+ T cells was sequenced. TEMRA cells were FACS-enriched, while CD8+ and CD4+ T cells were negatively isolated. This rearrangement joins TRBV30 to TRBJ1-4; D is possibly TRBD1 (6 bases). The specimen sequenced was CD4+ T cells from PBMCs. The clonotype was recovered from a human donor with multiple sclerosis. DNA for the CDR3: TGTGCCTGGAGGGGGGCGTCGTATGAAAAACTGTTTTTT. This encodes CAWRGASYEKLFF.